Listed below are T cell receptor beta chains from one sample, sequenced in a study of CD8+ T cells in alopecia areata. The table came from immunoSEQ multiplex PCR; TCRdb's copy has only in-frame clones and leaves some out. The sample comprises 140,000 to 150,000 clones, less than 65% of which are singletons, and less than 40% rests with the top ten. Source material: CD8+ T cells sorted from blood. These receptors were taken from a human donor in good health. The CDR3 runs from the conserved cysteine through the conserved F or W. A D gene is named only where the DNA matches it firmly. Part of the rows lack a size; the others show once, few, many or a class for expanded clones.

TRBV19	once	-	TRBJ1-5	11	TGTGCCAGTACAATGGGAGTCGGCCAGCATTTT	CASTMGVGQHF
TRBV14	-	-	TRBJ2-3	13	TGTGCCAGCAGCGAAGGGGGTTGGGATACGCAGTATTTT	CASSEGGWDTQYF
TRBV14	-	TRBD1	TRBJ2-7	15	TGTGCCAGCAGCAGGGACAGGTCTTCTTCCTACGAGCAGTACTTC	CASSRDRSSSYEQYF
TRBV25-1	-	-	TRBJ2-3	15	TGTGCCAGCAGTGGAGGTAGCGGATACTTCCATACGCAGTATTTT	CASSGGSGYFHTQYF
TRBV6-5	-	TRBD2	TRBJ2-7	14	TGTGCCAGCGCCCCTTCAGCGGGAGACGACGAGCAGTACTTC	CASAPSAGDDEQYF
TRBV28	-	-	TRBJ2-7	12	TGTGCCAGCAGCCAGGGGCCCTACGAGCAGTACTTC	CASSQGPYEQYF
TRBV25-1	-	-	TRBJ1-1	13	TGTGCCAGCAGTGAATTCGCGCGCACTGAAGCTTTCTTT	CASSEFARTEAFF
TRBV25-1	few	-	TRBJ2-6	16	TGTGCCAGCAGTGAGACAGTGCTCTCTGGGGCCAACGTCCTGACTTTC	CASSETVLSGANVLTF
TRBV5-1	-	-	TRBJ1-1	14	TGCGCCAGCAGGTCAGGCGGGGGGAACACTGAAGCTTTCTTT	CASRSGGGNTEAFF
TRBV11-2	-	-	TRBJ2-1	15	TGTGCCAGCAGCTCGCTCCGGGACTTCCACTATGAGCAGTTCTTC	CASSSLRDFHYEQFF
TRBV4-1	-	-	TRBJ2-1	15	TGCGCCAGCAGCCCCGTCACTCACTCCTACAATGAGCAGTTCTTC	CASSPVTHSYNEQFF
TRBV15	few	-	TRBJ2-4	16	TGTGCCACCAGCAGAGGCAGGAGGATAGCCAAAAACATTCAGTACTTC	CATSRGRRIAKNIQYF
TRBV28	once	-	TRBJ2-5	14	TGTGCCAGCAGTCCCCCGGACGCCCTGGAGACCCAGTACTTC	CASSPPDALETQYF
TRBV29-1	few	-	TRBJ2-1	14	TGCAGCGGATCGCGCGGTACGTCCTACAATGAGCAGTTCTTC	CSGSRGTSYNEQFF
TRBV6-5	-	-	TRBJ1-2	13	TGTGCCAGCGGGGGCCTTGGGTCCTATGGCTACACCTTC	CASGGLGSYGYTF
TRBV27	-	-	TRBJ1-2	12	TGTGCCAGCAGGTCAGGAGGACGAGGCTACACCTTC	CASRSGGRGYTF
TRBV29-1	-	-	TRBJ2-7	11	TGCAGCGTTGAAGATCGCTACGAGCAGTACTTC	CSVEDRYEQYF
TRBV7-9	few	-	TRBJ2-7	12	TGTGCCAGCACCCCAGGGGGGCACGAGCAGTACTTC	CASTPGGHEQYF
TRBV4-1	medium-sized	-	TRBJ2-1	15	TGCGCCAGCAGCCAAGAAGATGCCAGCGGCAATGAGCAGTTCTTC	CASSQEDASGNEQFF
TRBV6-6	-	TRBD1	TRBJ2-7	16	TGTGCCAGCAGTTACTCGTTACAGGGGGGCTCCTACGAGCAGTACTTC	CASSYSLQGGSYEQYF
TRBV11-2	-	-	TRBJ2-3	13	TGTGCCAGCAGCTTAGCCTACACAGATACGCAGTATTTT	CASSLAYTDTQYF
TRBV29-1	-	TRBD2	TRBJ2-1	16	TGCAGCGTTGCCGGTACTAGCGGCTCAACAGGGAATGAGCAGTTCTTC	CSVAGTSGSTGNEQFF
TRBV28	-	-	TRBJ2-7	11	TGTGCCAGCAGTTTGTTGGACGAGCAGTACTTC	CASSLLDEQYF
TRBV25-1	once	-	TRBJ2-3	13	TGTGCCAGCAGTGAATCCTACACAGATACGCAGTATTTT	CASSESYTDTQYF
TRBV30	-	-	TRBJ2-1	12	TGTGCCTGGAGCGACAGACCAGATGAGCAGTTCTTC	CAWSDRPDEQFF
TRBV20-1	-	-	TRBJ2-7	11	TGCAGTGCTCCAGAGAACTACGAGCAGTACTTC	CSAPENYEQYF
TRBV6-4	few	TRBD1	TRBJ2-7	14	TGTGCCAGCAGTGACGACAGGGTCAGCTACGAGCAGTACTTC	CASSDDRVSYEQYF
TRBV2	-	-	TRBJ2-1	11	TGTGCCAGCAGTGTTAGTAAGGAGCAGTTCTTC	CASSVSKEQFF
TRBV19	-	-	TRBJ1-2	15	TGTGCCAGTAGTATATCGGCCCAGGGAGTTTATGGCTACACCTTC	CASSISAQGVYGYTF
TRBV29-1	many	-	TRBJ1-1	13	TGCAGCGGCGGGACACTTGGTTACACTGAAGCTTTCTTT	CSGGTLGYTEAFF
TRBV7-8	-	TRBD2	TRBJ2-1	16	TGTGCCAGCAGCGGGATTGCCGGGACTAGCGGTTATGTTCAATTCTTC	CASSGIAGTSGYVQFF
TRBV29-1	few	-	TRBJ1-2	12	TGCAGCGGGACGGACGGCCTGAATGGCTACACCTTC	CSGTDGLNGYTF
TRBV5-6	-	TRBD2	TRBJ2-1	17	TGTGCCAGCAGCTTAGGCTACGGGGGGAGAGGGTCCCATGAGCAGTTCTTC	CASSLGYGGRGSHEQFF
TRBV29-1	-	TRBD1	TRBJ1-2	12	TGCAGCGTAGAGGGACAGCCGTATGGCTACACCTTC	CSVEGQPYGYTF
TRBV29-1	-	TRBD1	TRBJ2-5	15	TGCAGCGTTGAAGAAAGGGACAGGGGGACAGAGACCCAGTACTTC	CSVEERDRGTETQYF
TRBV7-9	-	TRBD1	TRBJ1-4	16	TGTGCCAGCAGTCCCCGGCGACAGGGATCTTGGGAAAAACTGTTTTTT	CASSPRRQGSWEKLFF
TRBV30	-	-	TRBJ2-3	14	TGTGCCTGGAGTGTCGGAGGGTCCACAGATACGCAGTATTTT	CAWSVGGSTDTQYF
TRBV29-1	-	-	TRBJ1-2	14	TGCAGCGTTGATCCAGGGCTTGACCTTTATGGCTACACCTTC	CSVDPGLDLYGYTF
TRBV11-2	-	TRBD2	TRBJ2-7	18	TGTGCCAGCAGCTCCACCGACCCACTAGCGGGAGGGCCCTACGAGCAGTACTTC	CASSSTDPLAGGPYEQYF
TRBV29-1	few	-	TRBJ2-5	14	TGCAGCGTTGGATCCAGGTCGCCAAGAGAGACCCAGTACTTC	CSVGSRSPRETQYF
TRBV28	few	-	TRBJ2-1	15	TGTGCCAGCACCCCCAGCGCGGGATCCTACAATGAGCAGTTCTTC	CASTPSAGSYNEQFF
TRBV5-4	few	TRBD2	TRBJ2-1	15	TGTGCCAGCAGCCCCCTGACTAGCCAGTGGGATGAGCAGTTCTTC	CASSPLTSQWDEQFF